The 32 T cell receptor beta chains below come from one sample, sequenced in a study of blood T cell repertoires in COVID-19. Repertoires were generated with immunoSEQ multiplex PCR, while TCRdb's copy carries only in-frame clones and drops some. The sample lists about 480,000 clones, around 87% occurring once. The sequenced sample was PBMCs or T cells enriched from blood (not recorded which). The source is a woman aged 40 to 49 who had recovered from COVID-19.

The J gene is TRBJ1-1, the V gene TRBV11-3; D unresolved. The germline V gene encodes CDR1 SGHNT and CDR2 YENEEA. The CDR3 is 10 amino acids. The germline V and J ends were trimmed by 4 bases and 11 bases, with 8 bases remaining between them. CDR3 sequence: CASSYLMAFF. CDR3 nucleotide sequence: TGTGCCAGCAGCTATCTTATGGCTTTCTTT. Combining the CDR3 with reference TRBV11-3 and TRBJ1-1 gives the whole variable domain EAGVVQSPRYKIIEKKQPVAFWCNPISGHNTLYWYLQNLGQGPELLIRYENEEAVDDSQLPKDRFSAERLKGVDSTLKIQPAELGDSAVYLCASSYLMAFFGQGTRLTVV.

The gene calls are TRBV29-1 and TRBJ2-7; D is ambiguous. Germline lookup yields CDR1 SQVTM and CDR2 ANQGSEA. This CDR3 contains 13 residues. Trimming left V 6 bases short and J 2 bases short, with 14 bases between. CDR3 DNA sequence: TGCAGCGTGTCGCGGCCTCTTACCTACGAGCAGTACTTC. This sequence encodes CSVSRPLTYEQYF.

Only one count was recorded for this clone. This sequence joins TRBV10-1 and TRBJ2-5; TRBD2 matches 9 bases. CDR1 WNHNN and CDR2 SYGVQD come from the germline V gene (reference sequence). V was pared by 4 bases and J by 5 bases, with 11 bases of the junction left unmatched. CDR3 length: 16 amino acids. Here the CDR3 DNA reads TGCGCCAGCAGTGCCCAGCGGGGGGCCAACCTGGAGACCCAGTACTTC. Translated, it gives CASSAQRGANLETQYF.

The gene calls are TRBV11-2 and TRBJ1-1; D remains unclear. Germline values: CDR1 SGHAT, CDR2 FQNNGV. This CDR3 comprises 13 residues. V shed 2 bases and J shed 4 bases, with 8 bases lying between them. The CDR3 coding sequence is TGTGCCAGCAGCTTACAGGCGCTCACTGAAGCTTTCTTT. Its protein product is CASSLQALTEAFF.

The chain links TRBV7-2 to TRBJ2-1, with TRBD2 identical over 7 bases. From germline, CDR1 is SGHTA and CDR2 FQGNSA. CDR3 length: 15 residues. J lost 4 bases, V lost 1 base, and 4 bases had no gene match. The CDR3 here is CASSLGGGSYNEQFF. CDR3 in DNA: TGTGCCAGCAGCTTAGGTGGCGGGAGTTACAATGAGCAGTTCTTC.

The sample holds one count of this clone. J is TRBJ2-7 and V is TRBV7-2; the match to TRBD1 covers 8 bases. Trimming removed 8 bases from V and 3 bases from J; junction bases left unmatched: 9. The germline CDR1 and CDR2 sequences are SGHTA and FQGNSA. CDR3 length: 14 residues. DNA of the CDR3: TGTGCCAGCGGCAATGACAGGGGCGTCTACGAGCAGTACTTC. Residues: CASGNDRGVYEQYF.

The chain uses TRBV10-3 and TRBJ2-7; no reliable D call. Trimming stripped 3 bases from V and 4 bases from J, with 4 bases between. Germline CDR1 and CDR2: ENHRY and SYGVKD. The CDR3 is made up of 11 amino acids. The DNA for the CDR3 is TGTGCCATCAGTGATTTATACGAGCAGTACTTC. It specifies CAISDLYEQYF.

The CDR3 protein is CASSHPSGKNEQFF. CDR3 nucleotide sequence: TGTGCCAGCAGCCACCCTAGCGGGAAGAATGAGCAGTTCTTC. This chain joins TRBV3-1 (or the pseudogene TRBV3-2) and TRBJ2-1, with 9 bases fitting TRBD2. The junction had 4 bases not matched to a gene; V was cut back by 3 bases and J by 7 bases. Germline V gene data show CDR1 as LGHDT and CDR2 as YNNKEL (reference sequence). The CDR3 loop spans 14 amino acids.

The rearrangement joins TRBV7-2 to TRBJ2-7, with D possibly matching TRBD1 (6 bases). Trimming left V 5 bases short and J 0 bases short, with 11 bases between. The CDR3 loop spans 14 amino acids. Per the germline V gene, CDR1 is SGHTA and CDR2 is FQGNSA. The CDR3: CASSIRTASYEQYF. The CDR3 coding sequence is TGTGCCAGCAGCATCCGGACAGCCTCCTACGAGCAGTACTTC.

V and J are TRBV10-3 and TRBJ2-3; TRBD2 aligns across 10 bases. Germline V gene data show CDR1 as ENHRY and CDR2 as SYGVKD. There are 15 residues in the CDR3. Losses at the gene ends were 6 bases for V and 4 bases for J; bases not matched to a gene: 7. The CDR3 loop is CAIRTSGIGSDTQYF. CDR3 nucleotide sequence: TGTGCCATCAGAACTAGCGGGATAGGATCAGATACGCAGTATTTT.

This clone was seen a few times. The V gene is TRBV4-2, the J gene TRBJ2-1; 7 bases agree with TRBD2. J gave up 3 bases and V 4 bases, and 9 bases lay outside the gene matches. This CDR3 has 16 residues. Germline V gene sequence: CDR1 LGHNA, CDR2 YNFKEQ. CDR3 sequence reads: CASSLGGGGSYNEQFF. In nucleotides, the CDR3 is TGTGCCAGCAGCCTTGGGGGGGGAGGGAGCTACAATGAGCAGTTCTTC.

The rearrangement uses TRBV10-3 and TRBJ1-6, with TRBD1 matching 7 bases. With 0 bases clipped from V and 9 bases from J, the junction kept 2 bases outside the gene matches. The CDR3 contains 14 residues. Looked up from germline, CDR1 is ENHRY and CDR2 is SYGVKD. CDR3 region: CAISESGGPSPLHF. For the CDR3, the DNA is TGTGCCATCAGTGAGTCAGGGGGCCCTTCACCCCTCCACTTT.

The genes are TRBV24-1 and TRBJ2-1; 7 bases are a match to TRBD2. Per germline, CDR1 KGHDR and CDR2 SFDVKD. The CDR3 extends over 16 amino acids. V was clipped by 4 bases and J by 0 bases; unmatched bases: 5. The CDR3 bases are TGTGCCACCAGTGACTTGGGCGGGAGCTCCTACAATGAGCAGTTCTTC. This translates into CATSDLGGSSYNEQFF.

As regards this clone: Within the sample, other DNA sequences also encode this same CDR3. The rearrangement uses TRBV15 and TRBJ2-7; D is undetermined. Per the germline V gene, CDR1 is LNHNV and CDR2 is YYDKDF (reference sequence). The V end was cut by 1 base, the J end by 3 bases, with 4 bases between. The CDR3 has 12 amino acids. The CDR3 spells CATSRGGYEQYF. CDR3 DNA sequence: TGTGCCACCAGCAGAGGAGGCTACGAGCAGTACTTC.

The chain couples TRBV5-1 to TRBJ1-4, with D possibly being TRBD1 (6 bases). Germline CDR1 and CDR2: SGHRS and YFSETQ. Deletions cut 0 bases from V and 7 bases from J, with 16 bases between. CDR3 size: 16 residues. Here the CDR3 reads CASSLAGGARLEKLFF. In DNA form, the CDR3 reads TGCGCCAGCAGCTTGGCTGGGGGGGCGAGGCTTGAAAAACTGTTTTTT.

The chain links TRBV4-1 to TRBJ1-4, with no clear D. Per the germline V gene, CDR1 is MGHRA and CDR2 is YSYEKL. V was cut by 1 base and J by 6 bases, with 12 bases left in between. The CDR3 consists of 15 residues. The CDR3 is CASSQVLGGYEKLFF. CDR3 sequence (DNA): TGCGCCAGCAGCCAAGTTCTTGGAGGCTATGAAAAACTGTTTTTT.

V and J are TRBV6-5 and TRBJ2-5; 7 nucleotides line up with TRBD1. Germline values: CDR1 MNHEY, CDR2 SVGAGI. The CDR3 spans 12 residues. V gave up 8 bases and J gave up 7 bases; unmatched junction bases: 7. CDR3 sequence reads: CASVATGWTQYF. DNA of the CDR3: TGTGCCAGCGTCGCGACAGGGTGGACCCAGTACTTC.

V is TRBV6-5 and J is TRBJ2-7, with D perhaps matching TRBD1 (5 bases). The germline V and J ends were trimmed by 6 bases and 3 bases, with 9 bases remaining between them. The CDR3 spans 12 residues. Germline lookup yields CDR1 MNHEY and CDR2 SVGAGI. The CDR3 spells CASSSQGYEQYF. CDR3 sequence (DNA): TGTGCCAGCAGCTCCCAGGGCTACGAGCAGTACTTC.

This clone appeared a single time. The DNA of the CDR3 is TGTGCCAGCAGCTTAGGACAGTCTAATTCACCCCTCCACTTT. Translated, it gives CASSLGQSNSPLHF. The V call is TRBV11-3, the J call TRBJ1-6, with TRBD1 as a possible D gene (5 bases). The CDR3 runs 14 residues. V was clipped by 1 base and J by 6 bases, with 7 bases between them. Germline CDR1 reads SGHNT; CDR2 reads YENEEA.

The genes are TRBV4-3 and TRBJ2-1; TRBD2 matches at 13 bases. The CDR3 runs to 15 residues. The germline CDR1 and CDR2 sequences are LGHNA and YSLEER. The V gene end was trimmed by 6 bases and the J gene end by 6 bases; junction bases not matched to a gene: 5. The CDR3 here is CASSKGLAGINEQFF. The CDR3 bases are TGCGCCAGCAGTAAGGGACTAGCGGGGATCAATGAGCAGTTCTTC.

J is TRBJ2-7 and V is TRBV5-1, with D possibly TRBD1 on 6 matching bases. Looked up from germline, CDR1 is SGHRS and CDR2 is YFSETQ. Trimming cost V 0 bases and J 6 bases, with 22 bases left between them. The CDR3 length is 17 residues. This chain's CDR3 is CASSLGPRSGDGSEQYF. CDR3 nucleotides: TGCGCCAGCAGCTTGGGCCCACGTTCAGGGGATGGGAGCGAGCAGTACTTC.

The rearrangement uses TRBV9 and TRBJ2-7; tentatively, D is TRBD1 (6 bases). Germline V gene lookup returns CDR1 SGDLS and CDR2 YYNGEE. Deletions cut 3 bases from V and 2 bases from J, with 12 bases between. The CDR3 covers 14 residues. CDR3 loop: CASSAGQQPYEQYF. The CDR3 coding sequence is TGTGCCAGCAGCGCCGGACAGCAGCCCTACGAGCAGTACTTC.

This rearrangement joins TRBV7-2 to TRBJ1-5; no clear D. This CDR3 has 16 amino acids. Germline CDR1 reads SGHTA; CDR2 reads FQGNSA. The germline V and J ends were trimmed by 0 bases and 4 bases, with 13 bases remaining between them. This chain's CDR3 is CASSLAGTGSNQPQHF. CDR3 bases: TGTGCCAGCAGCTTAGCAGGAACCGGGTCAAATCAGCCCCAGCATTTT.

The V gene is TRBV6-2 or TRBV6-3, the J gene TRBJ2-5; the D is unclear. CDR1 and CDR2 (germline): MNHEY, SVGEGT. Trimming shortened V by 4 bases and J by 5 bases, and 14 bases separated the two germline ends. The CDR3 loop spans 14 amino acids. The CDR3 region is CASSSTIKAETQYF. The CDR3 bases are TGTGCCAGCAGTTCTACAATCAAAGCGGAGACCCAGTACTTC.

This chain joins TRBV6-5 and TRBJ2-7; 10 positions agree with TRBD1. The CDR3 extends over 14 amino acids. Trimming took 2 bases from V and 6 from J; bases not matched to a gene: 4. The germline gives CDR1 MNHEY, CDR2 SVGAGI. The CDR3 DNA sequence: TGTGCCAGCAGTTACCCCGGGACAGGGGCCGAGCAGTACTTC. The encoded protein is CASSYPGTGAEQYF.

This clone was seen a few times. The rearrangement links TRBV5-1 to TRBJ2-2; 9 nucleotides agree with TRBD2. The CDR3 runs to 15 residues. CDR1 and CDR2 (germline): SGHRS, YFSETQ. J gave up 3 bases and V 4 bases, and 4 bases lay outside the gene matches. This CDR3 reads CASSATSGDTGELFF. Here the CDR3 DNA reads TGCGCCAGCAGCGCGACTAGCGGAGACACCGGGGAGCTGTTTTTT. The full variable domain, with the rest looked up from reference TRBV5-1 and TRBJ2-2, is KAGVTQTPRYLIKTRGQQVTLSCSPISGHRSVSWYQQTPGQGLQFLFEYFSETQRNKGNFPGRFSGRQFSNSRSEMNVSTLELGDSALYLCASSATSGDTGELFFGEGSRLTVL.

V gene TRBV7-9 combines with J gene TRBJ2-2, with 9 bases that match TRBD2. Trimming cost V 7 bases and J 8 bases; bases outside gene matches: 11. This CDR3 spans 15 amino acids. From germline, CDR1 is SEHNR and CDR2 FQNEAQ (reference sequence). The CDR3: CASTALAGQIGELFF. CDR3 sequence (DNA): TGTGCCAGCACCGCCCTAGCGGGACAAATAGGGGAGCTGTTTTTT.

The chain is built from TRBV25-1 and TRBJ2-5; TRBD2 might be the D (6 bases). Trimming took 7 bases from V and 4 from J, leaving 22 bases between them. CDR3 length equals 16 residues. Looked up from germline, CDR1 is MGHDK and CDR2 is SYGVNS. The CDR3 protein is CASTPRRGGVRETQYF. In nucleotides, the CDR3 is TGTGCCAGCACCCCCCGACGAGGAGGGGTCAGAGAGACCCAGTACTTC.

As regards this clone: The same CDR3 is also encoded by other DNA sequences in this sample. The J gene is TRBJ1-5, the V gene TRBV12-3 or TRBV12-4, with 7 bases lining up with TRBD1. The CDR3 totals 13 residues. With V trimmed by 3 bases and J by 7 bases, 3 bases remained unmatched. The chain's CDR3 is CASSLAGGQPQHF. The CDR3 DNA is TGTGCCAGCAGTTTGGCAGGGGGACAGCCCCAGCATTTT.

The chain carries TRBV9 and TRBJ1-6; 7 bases fit TRBD1. This CDR3 spans 13 amino acids. Per germline, CDR1 SGDLS and CDR2 YYNGEE. V was pared by 7 bases and J by 3 bases, with 1 base of the junction left unmatched. This CDR3 is CASGTDYNSPLHF. Written as DNA, the CDR3 is TGTGCCAGCGGGACAGACTATAATTCACCCCTCCACTTT. The variable domain in full, with the rest retrieved from reference TRBV9 and TRBJ1-6, is DSGVTQTPKHLITATGQRVTLRCSPRSGDLSVYWYQQSLDQGLQFLIQYYNGEERAKGNILERFSAQQFPDLHSELNLSSLELGDSALYFCASGTDYNSPLHFGNGTRLTVT.

This clone has only a few counts. The V gene is TRBV30, the J gene TRBJ1-2; D gene uncertain. Trimming shortened V by 3 bases and J by 6 bases, and 14 bases separated the two germline ends. This CDR3 comprises 13 residues. In germline, CDR1 is GTSNPN, CDR2 SVGIG (reference sequence). The CDR3 sequence: CAWSASRFDGYTF. In nucleotides, the CDR3 is TGTGCCTGGAGCGCCTCCAGGTTCGATGGCTACACCTTC. The complete variable domain, with remaining parts taken from reference TRBV30 and TRBJ1-2, reads SQTIHQWPATLVQPVGSPLSLECTVEGTSNPNLYWYRQAAGRGLQLLFYSVGIGQISSEVPQNLSASRPQDRQFILSSKKLLLSDSGFYLCAWSASRFDGYTFGSGTRLTVV.

Details on this clone: Other nucleotide sequences from this sample produce the same CDR3. The genes are TRBV7-9 and TRBJ1-2; D call uncertain. This CDR3 spans 11 amino acids. V was trimmed by 6 bases and J by 7 bases, leaving 9 bases between them. CDR1 is SEHNR and CDR2 is FQNEAQ in the germline V gene (reference sequence). CDR3 in DNA: TGTGCCAGCAGTCCGGGGAGTGGCTACACCTTC. Amino acid sequence: CASSPGSGYTF. The full variable domain, completed using reference TRBV7-9 and TRBJ1-2, is DTGVSQNPRHKITKRGQNVTFRCDPISEHNRLYWYRQTLGQGPEFLTYFQNEAQLEKSRLLSDRFSAERPKGSFSTLEIQRTEQGDSAMYLCASSPGSGYTFGSGTRLTVV.